The present T cell receptor beta chain was sequenced within a study of CD8+CD57+ T cells in acquired aplastic anemia. Background on the study: On average, sorted CD4+ and CD8+ cells gave 3.2 ug of DNA. Roughly 9.8 million reads, on average, were obtained for CD4+ cells from healthy donors. Findings of the study overall: Patients shared just under 30 CD8+ CDR3 sequences with controls. With respect to CD8+ Simpson's diversity, patients and controls did not differ significantly.

CDR3 and TCR beta VDJ profiling relied on a genomic DNA template. TCRdb analysed the reads with MiXCR anew, one entry per CDR3 protein. The sample holds about 180,000 distinct CDR3 sequences, 35% to 50% seen once. This clonotype has more than one count but fewer than ten. Its matching antigen is unknown. Germline CDR1 is MDHEN and CDR2 is SYDVKM. J lost 3 bases, V lost 1 base, and 5 bases had no gene match. The length of the CDR3 is 17 residues. The J gene is TRBJ2-1, the V gene TRBV28; 11 nucleotides line up with TRBD2. The sample comprised sorted CD4+, CD8+, or CD8+CD57+ T cells (not recorded which) from PBMCs. The TCR was taken from a human donor in good health. The CDR3 DNA follows: TGTGCCAGCAGTTTATTCACTAGCGGGAGATTCTACAATGAGCAGTTCTTC. This gives the protein CASSLFTSGRFYNEQFF.